Listed below are T cell receptor beta chains from one sample, sequenced in a study of blood T cells in healthy people across ages. TCRdb ran MiXCR on the 5' RACE reads and lists one entry per CDR3 protein. The sample comprises roughly 1.5 million distinct CDR3 sequences, 35% to 45% of which are singletons, and approximately 4% rests with the top ten. Sequencing was performed on blood. The source is a woman aged 18-35 years in good health. Each CDR3 is given with its conserved first and last residue. Fields, in order: D gene, V gene, J gene, clone size, CDR3 DNA, CDR3 protein. D genes are given only for firm matches. Clone sizes are given selectively: once, few, many, or a class where the clone is expanded.

TRBD1	TRBV4-1	TRBJ1-6	NA	TGCGCCAGCAGCCAAGTCTGGACAGGGAACTCACCCCTCCACTTT	CASSQVWTGNSPLHF
TRBD1	TRBV6-5	TRBJ1-2	NA	TGTGTCAGCATTGGAATTGGGACAGGGGAGGACTATGGCTACACCTTC	CVSIGIGTGEDYGYTF
NA	TRBV2	TRBJ1-2	NA	TGTGCCAGCAGTAAGGACAGATCCTATGGCTACACCTTC	CASSKDRSYGYTF
TRBD2	TRBV12-3/TRBV12-4	TRBJ2-1	NA	TGTGCCAGCAGTTGGGAGGGAAACTATGAGCAGTTCTTC	CASSWEGNYEQFF
TRBD1	TRBV24-1	TRBJ1-6	NA	TGTGCCACTCCACTGCTCCTACAGGGGGGTTGTAATTCACCCCTCCACTTT	CATPLLLQGGCNSPLHF
NA	TRBV20-1	TRBJ1-1	NA	TGCAGTGCTAGAAATAGGGTTAGCACTGAAGCTTTCTTT	CSARNRVSTEAFF
NA	TRBV6-6	TRBJ1-4	few	TGTGCCAGCAGCAAGGGCCCTATCGGGTCTAATGAAAAACTGTTTTTT	CASSKGPIGSNEKLFF
NA	TRBV7-9	TRBJ2-1	NA	TGTGCCAGCAGCTCTATTCGGACCCGGCGACTCAATGAGCAGTTCTTC	CASSSIRTRRLNEQFF
TRBD1	TRBV7-2	TRBJ1-2	NA	TGTGCCGGCAGCTTAAGAGGGGGCAGCTATGACTACACCTTC	CAGSLRGGSYDYTF
TRBD2	TRBV2	TRBJ2-7	NA	TGTGCCAGCAGCCGTCTGAGCGGGGGGTACGAGCAGTACTTC	CASSRLSGGYEQYF
NA	TRBV4-1	TRBJ2-7	NA	TGCGCCAGCAGCTTCGGGATAGACTACGAGCAGTACTTC	CASSFGIDYEQYF
NA	TRBV6-2/TRBV6-3	TRBJ2-5	few	TGTGCCAGCAGTTACCCGCCCTGGGAGACCCAGTACTTC	CASSYPPWETQYF
NA	TRBV6-5	TRBJ2-1	few	TGTGCCAGCAGTTACTCTCAGGGATCCTACAATGAGCAGTTCTTC	CASSYSQGSYNEQFF
NA	TRBV10-3	TRBJ2-7	many	TGTGCCATCAGTGTCGGCCTCTCCCGCGAGCAGTACTTC	CAISVGLSREQYF
TRBD2	TRBV12-3/TRBV12-4	TRBJ2-5	NA	TGTGCCAGCAGCCGAGGCGTTAGCGGGAGCGGTGAGACCCAGTACTTC	CASSRGVSGSGETQYF
NA	TRBV2	TRBJ2-7	NA	TGTGCCAGCAAGGGGAGGATGATGGGCAATGAGCAGTACTTC	CASKGRMMGNEQYF
NA	TRBV6-6	TRBJ2-1	few	TGTGCCAGCAGTCGCTCAGGGAGGCGTGAGCAGTTCTTC	CASSRSGRREQFF
NA	TRBV6-6	TRBJ2-4	NA	TGTGCCAGCAGTTATCCGTCCGACATTCAGTACTTC	CASSYPSDIQYF
NA	TRBV24-1	TRBJ2-1	NA	TGTGCCACCAGTGTTGCTAGCGCCGATGAGCAGTTCTTC	CATSVASADEQFF
NA	TRBV7-8	TRBJ1-2	NA	TGTGCCAGCAGCCCCGTTCCTGAGAACTATGGCTACACCTTC	CASSPVPENYGYTF
NA	TRBV5-6	TRBJ2-1	few	TGTGCCAGCAGCTTGGGGCAGGGTAGAGACAATGAGCAGTTCTTC	CASSLGQGRDNEQFF
NA	TRBV4-1	TRBJ2-7	many	TGCGCCAGCAGCCAAGGAAGGAGCGAGCAGTACTTC	CASSQGRSEQYF
NA	TRBV15	TRBJ1-2	NA	TGTGCCACCAGCAGAGGGGGCGGGAGAAATGGCTACACCTTC	CATSRGGGRNGYTF
NA	TRBV12-3/TRBV12-4	TRBJ1-1	few	TGTGCCAGCAGTAATCCTGCGGGTAAAGGCGGGACTGAAGCTTTCTTT	CASSNPAGKGGTEAFF